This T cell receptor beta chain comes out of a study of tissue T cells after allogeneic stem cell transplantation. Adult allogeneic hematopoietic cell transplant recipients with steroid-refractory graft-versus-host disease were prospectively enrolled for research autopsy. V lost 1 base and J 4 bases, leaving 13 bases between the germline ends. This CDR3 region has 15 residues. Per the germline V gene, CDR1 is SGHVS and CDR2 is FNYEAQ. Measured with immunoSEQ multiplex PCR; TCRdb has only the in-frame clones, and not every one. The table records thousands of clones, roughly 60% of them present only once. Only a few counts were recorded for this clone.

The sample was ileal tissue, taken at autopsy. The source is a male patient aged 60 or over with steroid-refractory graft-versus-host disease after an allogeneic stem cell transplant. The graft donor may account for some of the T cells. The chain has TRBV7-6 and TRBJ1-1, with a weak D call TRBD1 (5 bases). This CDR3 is CASSLGAGGGTEAFF. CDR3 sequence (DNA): TGTGCCAGCAGCTTAGGCGCGGGGGGAGGCACTGAAGCTTTCTTT.